The rows below give T cell receptor beta chains drawn from one sample of a study of CXCR3-negative and CXCR3-positive naive CD8 T cells. For each CDR3 protein, TCRdb gives one entry from its re-call of the 5' RACE reads, without DNA. Here the sample table reports tens of thousands of distinct CDR3 sequences. The sample comprised memory CD8+ T cells from blood. These receptors originate from a human donor in good health. Some clones in this sample may be carry-over from other donors' samples. Both conserved end residues are part of each CDR3. The order of the fields is clone size, J gene, V gene, CDR3 protein. Clone size is given for some rows only: seen once, a few or many times, or a class if the clone is expanded.

>-|TRBJ1-4|TRBV7-9
CASSSRGLGATNEKLFF
>-|TRBJ2-7|TRBV5-6
CASSLYGTSYEQYF
>-|TRBJ2-2|TRBV28
CASSFSLANTGELFF
>-|TRBJ2-7|TRBV10-2
CASSSGTPRHEQYF
>-|TRBJ2-5|TRBV2
CASSEGDREWETQYF
>-|TRBJ2-2|TRBV2
CASSRTGAPNTGELFF
>-|TRBJ2-5|TRBV7-3
CASSLMGGQETQYF
>-|TRBJ2-5|TRBV14
CASSLGDRVPETQYF
>-|TRBJ2-7|TRBV20-1
CSARDRGGNYEQYF
>-|TRBJ2-7|TRBV4-2
CASSQAWTESSYEQYF
>-|TRBJ2-1|TRBV20-1
CSARVPWEGGHNEQFF
>-|TRBJ1-5|TRBV6-4
CGSSPGDNQPQHF
>-|TRBJ2-1|TRBV2
CASNRVLAGLYNEQFF
>medium-sized|TRBJ1-1|TRBV4-2
CASSQDEGGTGGTEAFF
>-|TRBJ2-1|TRBV7-9
CASTILANEQFF
>-|TRBJ2-7|TRBV29-1
CSVVVNSYEQYF
>-|TRBJ2-3|TRBV7-9
CASSFTSGYTDTQYF
>-|TRBJ2-1|TRBV15
CATSTLSSIEQFF
>-|TRBJ1-5|TRBV7-9
CASSLGRVSNQPQHF
>medium-sized|TRBJ1-5|TRBV7-2
CASSLLSGNQPQHF
>-|TRBJ2-3|TRBV3-1
CASSQGTTDTQYF
>-|TRBJ1-2|TRBV7-2
CASSEGSGSYGYTF
>medium-sized|TRBJ2-5|TRBV12-3/TRBV12-4
CASSDREETQYF
>-|TRBJ2-7|TRBV13
CASSPGRTYEQYF
>-|TRBJ1-3|TRBV6-6
CASSWDSSGNTIYF
>-|TRBJ2-2|TRBV7-2
CASQTANTGELFF
>-|TRBJ2-5|TRBV12-3/TRBV12-4
CASRPRGAGNGTQYF
>-|TRBJ2-1|TRBV13
CASSLGVGPSREQFF
>-|TRBJ1-3|TRBV6-6
CASSYPGSPIYF
>-|TRBJ1-4|TRBV4-2
CASSQDRGTGGEKLFF
>-|TRBJ2-6|TRBV20-1
CSASGGGISGANVLTF
>-|TRBJ2-1|TRBV10-3
CAISEGGTGVVAGDHYNEQFF
>-|TRBJ2-5|TRBV18
CASSLGTSGTQETQYF
>-|TRBJ2-2|TRBV29-1
CSVEWANTGELFF
>-|TRBJ2-7|TRBV14
CASAHRGTTYEQYF
>-|TRBJ2-7|TRBV6-5
CASYGVVGSDYEQYF
>-|TRBJ2-1|TRBV29-1
CSAHLSPDEQFF
>-|TRBJ2-3|TRBV29-1
CSVDHEGGFTDTQYF
>-|TRBJ2-5|TRBV5-1
CASSLGDAQETQYF
>-|TRBJ2-1|TRBV24-1
CATSDPRYRSSSYNEQFF
>-|TRBJ2-7|TRBV29-1
CSVAGAPYEQYF
>-|TRBJ2-3|TRBV14
CASSQGAQREDIDTQYF
>-|TRBJ2-7|TRBV27
CASSSPLQGAYEQYF
>-|TRBJ2-7|TRBV6-2/TRBV6-3
CASSFPLYEQYF
>-|TRBJ2-7|TRBV29-1
CSVGGTGAGEQYF
>-|TRBJ2-3|TRBV28
CASSPQGVHKADTQYF
>-|TRBJ2-7|TRBV20-1
CSARILREMGYEQYF
>-|TRBJ1-5|TRBV4-1
CASSQDRAQPQHF
>-|TRBJ2-3|TRBV4-2
CASSHAQAGGSDTQYF
>-|TRBJ2-6|TRBV10-3
CAISGTELGANVLTF
>-|TRBJ2-6|TRBV19
CASRSGANVLTF
>-|TRBJ2-2|TRBV12-3/TRBV12-4
CASSSRTSANTGELFF
>-|TRBJ2-5|TRBV4-1
CASSQDQGFGETQYF
>-|TRBJ2-3|TRBV3-1
CASSGVEGWAARKFTDTQYF